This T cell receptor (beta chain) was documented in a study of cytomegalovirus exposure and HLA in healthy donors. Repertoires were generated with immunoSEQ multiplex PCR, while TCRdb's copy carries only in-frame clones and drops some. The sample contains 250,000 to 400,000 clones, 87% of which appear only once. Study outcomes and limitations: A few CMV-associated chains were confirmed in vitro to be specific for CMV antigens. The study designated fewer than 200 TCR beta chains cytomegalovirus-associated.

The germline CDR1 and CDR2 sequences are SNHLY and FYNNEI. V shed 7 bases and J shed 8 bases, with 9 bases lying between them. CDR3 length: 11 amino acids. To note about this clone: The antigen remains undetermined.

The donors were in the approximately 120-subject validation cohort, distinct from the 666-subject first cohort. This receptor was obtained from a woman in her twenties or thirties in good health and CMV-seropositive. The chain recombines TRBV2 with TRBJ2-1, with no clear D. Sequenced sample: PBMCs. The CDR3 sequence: CASTRDHEQFF. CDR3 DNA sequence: TGTGCCAGCACCAGAGACCATGAGCAGTTCTTC.